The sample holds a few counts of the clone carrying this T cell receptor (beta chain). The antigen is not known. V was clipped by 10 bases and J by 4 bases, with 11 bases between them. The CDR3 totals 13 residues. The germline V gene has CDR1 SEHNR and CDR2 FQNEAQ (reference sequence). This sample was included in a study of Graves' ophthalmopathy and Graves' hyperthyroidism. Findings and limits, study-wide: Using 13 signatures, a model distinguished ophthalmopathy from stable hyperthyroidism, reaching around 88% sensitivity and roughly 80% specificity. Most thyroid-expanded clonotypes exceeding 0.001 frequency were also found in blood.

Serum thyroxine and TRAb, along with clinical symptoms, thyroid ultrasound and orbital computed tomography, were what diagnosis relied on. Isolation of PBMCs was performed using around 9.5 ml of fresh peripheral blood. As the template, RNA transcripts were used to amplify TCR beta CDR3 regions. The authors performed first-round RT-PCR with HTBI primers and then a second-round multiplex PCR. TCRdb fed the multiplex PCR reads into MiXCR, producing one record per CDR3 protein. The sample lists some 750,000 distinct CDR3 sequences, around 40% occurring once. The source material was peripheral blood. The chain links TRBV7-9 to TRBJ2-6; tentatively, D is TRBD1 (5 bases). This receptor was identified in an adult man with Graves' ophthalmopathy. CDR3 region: CAIRETGANVLTF. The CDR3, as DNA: TGTGCCATCAGGGAAACCGGGGCCAACGTCCTGACTTTC.